Listed here are 10 T cell receptor beta chains from one sample, sequenced in a study of blood T cell repertoires in COVID-19. Data came from immunoSEQ multiplex PCR; TCRdb stores just in-frame clones and leaves some out. The table lists 150,000 to 200,000 clones, over 70% of them singletons. The sample taken for sequencing was PBMCs or T cells enriched from blood (not recorded which). The receptors were sampled from a man between 60 and 75 years old who had been exposed to COVID-19.

The CDR3 nucleotides are TGTGCCAGTAGTACCACCGGGACAGGGTCGGAGACCCAGTACTTC. Protein sequence: CASSTTGTGSETQYF. The chain has TRBV19 and TRBJ2-5; 9 bases are shared with TRBD1. Germline CDR1 and CDR2: LNHDA and SQIVND (reference sequence). The CDR3 has 15 residues. V lost 4 bases, J lost 5 bases, and 8 bases stayed unmatched.

The chain uses TRBV5-8 and TRBJ2-2; no definite D call. The CDR3 is 15 amino acids. The germline gives CDR1 SGHTS, CDR2 YDEGEE. Deletions cut 1 base from V and 4 bases from J, with 11 bases between. The CDR3 DNA sequence: TGTGCCAGCAGCTTGTACCAGCGAAGCACCGGGGAGCTGTTTTTT. This sequence encodes CASSLYQRSTGELFF.

V is TRBV27 and J is TRBJ1-2; 7 nucleotides match TRBD1. The germline V gene encodes CDR1 MNHEY and CDR2 SMNVEV (reference sequence). This CDR3 region has 14 residues. V lost 4 bases to trimming and J lost 4 bases; unmatched junction nucleotides: 6. CDR3 sequence (DNA): TGTGCCAGCAGTTCTCGGGACAGTGGCTATGGCTACACCTTC. It is translated as CASSSRDSGYGYTF.

This clone showed up just once. This sequence joins TRBV11-3 and TRBJ2-5; D unresolved. The germline V gene has CDR1 SGHNT and CDR2 YENEEA. The CDR3 is 15 residues long. V dropped 5 bases and J dropped 6 bases, with 19 bases sitting between them. CDR3 region: CASSPPPDSKQTQYF. In DNA form, the CDR3 reads TGTGCCAGCAGCCCCCCCCCAGATAGCAAGCAGACCCAGTACTTC.

The J gene is TRBJ2-7, the V gene TRBV7-3, with 11 positions matching TRBD1. The CDR3 has 15 amino acids. Germline assignment: CDR1 SGHTA and CDR2 FQGTGA. After removal of 5 bases from V and 3 bases from J, the junction contained 6 bases not matched to a gene. For the CDR3, the DNA is TGTGCCAGCAGCCTGACCGGGACAGGGGGCTACGAGCAGTACTTC. Translating it yields CASSLTGTGGYEQYF.

The chain links TRBV5-1 to TRBJ2-1; 13 bases match TRBD2. Per the germline V gene, CDR1 is SGHRS and CDR2 is YFSETQ. The CDR3 contains 16 residues. Unmatched junction bases numbered 6, after V lost 0 bases and J lost 9 bases. The CDR3 DNA is TGCGCCAGCAGCTTGGAAGGACTAGCGGGAGTGAGTGAGCAGTTCTTC. Its protein product is CASSLEGLAGVSEQFF.

The V gene is TRBV27, the J gene TRBJ1-4, with D possibly being TRBD1 (6 bases). CDR3 length equals 14 residues. Germline V gene sequence: CDR1 MNHEY, CDR2 SMNVEV (reference sequence). Between the trimmed V and J ends, which lost 5 bases and 3 bases, there was a span of 10 bases. The DNA for the CDR3 is TGTGCCAGCAGTATACAGGGCCCTAATGAAAAACTGTTTTTT. Protein product: CASSIQGPNEKLFF.

The chain carries TRBV6-4 and TRBJ1-1; 7 positions match TRBD1. Germline V gene data show CDR1 as MRHNA and CDR2 as SNTAGT. Trimming at V came to 5 bases and at J to 4 bases, leaving 7 bases not matched to a gene. CDR3 length: 14 residues. The CDR3 nucleotides read TGTGCCAGCAGTCTGACAGGGCTCAGCACTGAAGCTTTCTTT. Translating it yields CASSLTGLSTEAFF.

The chain combines TRBV6-1 with TRBJ2-1; 8 bases agree with TRBD2. V shed 4 bases and J 2 bases; nucleotides not matched to a gene: 10. Germline values: CDR1 MNHNS, CDR2 SASEGT. The CDR3 sequence is 17 residues long. The DNA of the CDR3 is TGTGCCAGCAGTGGACCTGTGGCGGGAGGCCCCTACAATGAGCAGTTCTTC. Translated, it gives CASSGPVAGGPYNEQFF.

The chain uses TRBV6-5 and TRBJ2-7, with a weak D call TRBD2 (6 bases). Germline-derived CDR1 and CDR2 are MNHEY and SVGAGI. Trimming stripped 5 bases from V and 1 base from J, with 12 bases between. The CDR3 consists of 14 residues. CDR3: CASSPWTNSYEQYF. CDR3 in DNA: TGTGCCAGCAGTCCTTGGACTAATTCCTACGAGCAGTACTTC.